The subject of this entry is one TCR beta chain. Its antigen is undetermined. CD8 cells regarded as naive lacked CD45RO, were positively chosen for CCR7, and omitted terminally differentiated effector memory CD45RA+ cells. The data belong to a study of shared clonotypes between healthy human individuals. Study-wide results and limits: Depth was large, yet rarefaction showed that sorted-subset sequencing was incomplete. Some clonotypes were shared by all four sorted-subset donors, while others were not shared. The non-shared ones had lower generation probabilities than the shared ones.

Using immunoSEQ multiplex PCR, the repertoire was profiled, and TCRdb retains in-frame clones only, with some absent. The sample holds 2 million to 2.5 million clones, about 93% seen once. V was pared by 5 bases and J by 0 bases, with 20 bases between. CDR3 length: 17 amino acids. Germline V gene data show CDR1 as GTSNPN and CDR2 as SVGIG (reference sequence). Sequencing was carried out using naive CD8+ T cells from PBMCs. The sequence derives from a man between 18 and 29 years old in good health. Some clones in this sample may be carry-over from other donors' samples. The V gene is TRBV30, the J gene TRBJ2-1; D is perhaps TRBD1 or TRBD2 (5 bases each). CDR3 DNA sequence: TGTGCCTGGGAGGGGACCCGACTTGGTAGCTCCTACAATGAGCAGTTCTTC. Its translation: CAWEGTRLGSSYNEQFF. Supplemented by reference TRBV30 and TRBJ2-1, the full variable domain reads SQTIHQWPATLVQPVGSPLSLECTVEGTSNPNLYWYRQAAGRGLQLLFYSVGIGQISSEVPQNLSASRPQDRQFILSSKKLLLSDSGFYLCAWEGTRLGSSYNEQFFGPGTRLTVL.